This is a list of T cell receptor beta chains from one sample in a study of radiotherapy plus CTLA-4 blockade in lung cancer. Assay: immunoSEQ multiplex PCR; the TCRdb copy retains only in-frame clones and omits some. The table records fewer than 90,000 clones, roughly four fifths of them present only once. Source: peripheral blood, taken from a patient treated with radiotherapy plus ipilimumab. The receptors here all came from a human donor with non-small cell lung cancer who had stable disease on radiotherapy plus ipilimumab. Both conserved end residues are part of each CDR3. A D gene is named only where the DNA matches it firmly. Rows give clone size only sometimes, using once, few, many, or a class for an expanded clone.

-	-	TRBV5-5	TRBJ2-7	TGTGCCAGCAGCTTGACTCCTAGCAGCAACTACGAGCAGTACTTC	CASSLTPSSNYEQYF
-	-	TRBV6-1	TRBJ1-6	TGTGCCAGCGGACAGCATAATTCACCCCTCCACTTT	CASGQHNSPLHF
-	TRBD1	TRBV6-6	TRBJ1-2	TGTGCCAGCAGGCTCGGGGACAGGGATGGTGAAGGCTACACCTTC	CASRLGDRDGEGYTF
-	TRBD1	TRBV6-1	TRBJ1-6	TGTGCCAGCAGTGAAGGGACAGGAGGGACACCCCTCCACTTT	CASSEGTGGTPLHF
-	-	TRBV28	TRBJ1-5	TGTGCCAGCAGTCCCGAAGTTCAGCCCCAGCATTTT	CASSPEVQPQHF
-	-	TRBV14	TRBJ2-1	TGTGCCAGCAGCCAAGATCGGTGGGGGGACTACAATGAGCAGTTCTTC	CASSQDRWGDYNEQFF
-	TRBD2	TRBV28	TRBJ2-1	TGTGCCAGCAGTTTGCGCACAGGACTAGCCCTCCGGAATGAGCAGTTCTTC	CASSLRTGLALRNEQFF
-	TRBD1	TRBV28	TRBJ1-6	TGTGCCATCCGGGAGGACAGGGATTCACCCCTCCACTTT	CAIREDRDSPLHF
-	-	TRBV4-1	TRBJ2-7	TGCGCCAGCAGCCATCCCGGGACCCCCTACGAGCAGTACTTC	CASSHPGTPYEQYF
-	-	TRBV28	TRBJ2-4	TGTGCCAGCCGGGCCCTGGGAAACATTCAGTACTTC	CASRALGNIQYF
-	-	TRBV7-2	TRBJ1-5	TGTGCCAGCAGCTTCCAGGGTGGCTCCGGTCAGCCCCAGCATTTT	CASSFQGGSGQPQHF
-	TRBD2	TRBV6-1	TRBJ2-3	TGTGCCAGCAGTCCGAGCGGGAGTACGGATACGCAGTATTTT	CASSPSGSTDTQYF
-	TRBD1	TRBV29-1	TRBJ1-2	TGCAGCGTGCGGGACAGGGGAATCGGTGGCTACACCTTC	CSVRDRGIGGYTF
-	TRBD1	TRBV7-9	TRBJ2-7	TGTGCCAGCAGCTCCATAACAGGGGACGAGCAGTACTTC	CASSSITGDEQYF
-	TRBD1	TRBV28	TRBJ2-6	TGTGCCAGCAGTTGGACAGGTGTTTACGGGGCCAACGTCCTGACTTTC	CASSWTGVYGANVLTF
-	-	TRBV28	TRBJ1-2	TGTGCCAGCAGTTTAGCACAGGGTGCTGGGGCTAAAGGCTACACCTTC	CASSLAQGAGAKGYTF
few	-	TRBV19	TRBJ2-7	TGTGCCAGTAGTATGGGGGACATATACGAGCAGTACTTC	CASSMGDIYEQYF
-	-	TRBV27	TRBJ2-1	TGTGCCATTCAGCCCAAATGGACCGCCCGGAGCTCCTACAATGAGCAGTTCTTC	CAIQPKWTARSSYNEQFF
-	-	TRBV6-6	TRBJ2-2	TGTGCCAGCAGTTACTCTGGGGCCGGGGGAACCGGGGAGCTGTTTTTT	CASSYSGAGGTGELFF
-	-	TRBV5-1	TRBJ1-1	TGCGCCAGCAGCTTGGCGGGCGGGACCGGGGCTGAAGCTTTCTTT	CASSLAGGTGAEAFF
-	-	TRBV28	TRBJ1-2	TGTGCCAGCAGTTTGGAGTACGGACTGGGCTACACCTTC	CASSLEYGLGYTF
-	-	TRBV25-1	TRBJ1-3	TGTGCCAGCAGTCCTACAGGGATTGGAAACACCATATATTTT	CASSPTGIGNTIYF
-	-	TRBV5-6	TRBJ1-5	TGTGCCAGCAGCTTTGGGGGGGCCTCAAAATACAATCAGCCCCAGCATTTT	CASSFGGASKYNQPQHF
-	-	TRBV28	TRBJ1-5	TGTGCCAGCAGGGGTCCCAGTACCAATCAGCCCCAGCATTTT	CASRGPSTNQPQHF
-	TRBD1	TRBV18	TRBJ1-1	TGTGCCAGCTTCGGGGGCAGGGGGCTTAACACTGAAGCTTTCTTT	CASFGGRGLNTEAFF
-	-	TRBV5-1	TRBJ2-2	TGCGCCAGCAGAGGGATGGTAGGCACCGGGGAGCTGTTTTTT	CASRGMVGTGELFF
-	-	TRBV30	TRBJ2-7	TGTGCCTGGAGCCCGGGCCCTCCAGACGAGCAGTACTTC	CAWSPGPPDEQYF
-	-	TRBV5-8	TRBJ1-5	TGTGCCAGCAGCTTGGGACTCAGTAATAATCAGCCCCAGCATTTT	CASSLGLSNNQPQHF
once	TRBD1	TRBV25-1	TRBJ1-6	TGTGCCAGCAGTGGGGACAGTAATTCACCCCTCCACTTT	CASSGDSNSPLHF
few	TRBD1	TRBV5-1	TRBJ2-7	TGCGCCAGCAGCGAAATCCCGGGACAGGGTACCTACGAGCAGTACTTC	CASSEIPGQGTYEQYF